The text below deals with one T cell receptor (beta chain). CDR3 size: 16 residues. CDR1 and CDR2 from the germline V gene are MNHEY and SVGEGT. Trimming cost V 6 bases and J 9 bases; bases outside gene matches: 12. Categorization into cohorts depended on clinical history that participants reported. Cohort 3 recovered donors had two negative PCRs, clearance, or symptom resolution. Original handling: It was from reference gene primer amplification that nucleated cell counts were estimated. Assay used: immunoSEQ multiplex PCR; TCRdb lists only in-frame clones, some missing. That table gives V, J and clone size, and the DNA gave D and trimming. The sample records around 390,000 clones, about 83% being singletons. This sample is part of a study of blood T cell repertoires in COVID-19. Study background: From the United States, Italy and Spain came samples of acute and convalescent COVID-19.

The sample comprised PBMCs or T cells enriched from blood (not recorded which). V gene TRBV6-2 or TRBV6-3 combines with J gene TRBJ1-6, with 9 bases that match TRBD1. The receptor's source is a woman between 45 and 60 years old who had recovered from COVID-19. CDR3 bases: TGTGCCAGCAGCCCCGATCGGACAGGGGAAAGTTCACCCCTCCACTTT. Its protein product is CASSPDRTGESSPLHF.